The 5 T cell receptor beta chains below all came from one sample that was sequenced in a study of control samples from healthy donors and cancer patients. TCRdb keeps only in-frame clones here, not all; method: immunoSEQ multiplex PCR. The data show 150,000 to 200,000 clones, 80% to 90% seen once. The sample comprised blood. The receptors here all came from a man younger than 35 in good health.

The chain employs TRBV4-3 and TRBJ2-5; 8 bases align to TRBD1. Germline V gene sequence: CDR1 LGHNA, CDR2 YSLEER. The CDR3 runs 14 residues. Losses at the gene ends were 5 bases for V and 5 bases for J; bases not matched to a gene: 7. Written as DNA, the CDR3 is TGCGCCAGCAGCTGGGACAGGTGGTGGGAGACCCAGTACTTC. This sequence encodes CASSWDRWWETQYF.

The rearrangement joins TRBV28 to TRBJ1-5; D uncertain. Trimming removed 3 bases at V and 4 bases at J, with 10 bases between. CDR1 MDHEN and CDR2 SYDVKM come from the germline V gene. This CDR3 is 14 amino acids long. CDR3 sequence reads: CASSFGLQNQPQHF. The CDR3 DNA is TGTGCCAGCAGTTTCGGGCTGCAGAATCAGCCCCAGCATTTT.

This chain connects TRBV5-8 to TRBJ2-2; 10 positions agree with TRBD2. Per the germline V gene, CDR1 is SGHTS and CDR2 is YDEGEE. The CDR3 runs 17 residues. J lost 3 bases, V lost 1 base, and 6 bases had no gene match. The CDR3 DNA reads as TGTGCCAGCAGCTTGCCCCTAGCGGGGGACGACACCGGGGAGCTGTTTTTT. Translation: CASSLPLAGDDTGELFF.

About this clone itself: Within the sample, other DNA sequences also encode this same CDR3. The chain uses TRBV2 and TRBJ1-5, with a tentative D call TRBD1 (5 bases). The CDR3 totals 13 residues. Germline-derived CDR1 and CDR2 are SNHLY and FYNNEI. V lost 4 bases and J 4 bases, leaving 8 bases between the germline ends. CDR3 region: CASSGEGNQPQHF. The CDR3 DNA follows: TGTGCCAGCAGTGGCGAGGGGAATCAGCCCCAGCATTTT. Supplemented by reference TRBV2 and TRBJ1-5, the full variable domain reads EPEVTQTPSHQVTQMGQEVILRCVPISNHLYFYWYRQILGQKVEFLVSFYNNEISEKSEIFDDQFSVERPDGSNFTLKIRSTKLEDSAMYFCASSGEGNQPQHFGDGTRLSIL.

This sequence joins TRBV7-2 and TRBJ2-2, with D possibly being TRBD1 (5 bases). The germline V and J ends were trimmed by 0 bases and 0 bases, with 8 bases remaining between them. The CDR3 runs to 16 residues. Germline values: CDR1 SGHTA, CDR2 FQGNSA. CDR3 sequence: CASSLAVRANTGELFF. The CDR3 region has the DNA TGTGCCAGCAGCTTAGCGGTCAGGGCGAACACCGGGGAGCTGTTTTTT.